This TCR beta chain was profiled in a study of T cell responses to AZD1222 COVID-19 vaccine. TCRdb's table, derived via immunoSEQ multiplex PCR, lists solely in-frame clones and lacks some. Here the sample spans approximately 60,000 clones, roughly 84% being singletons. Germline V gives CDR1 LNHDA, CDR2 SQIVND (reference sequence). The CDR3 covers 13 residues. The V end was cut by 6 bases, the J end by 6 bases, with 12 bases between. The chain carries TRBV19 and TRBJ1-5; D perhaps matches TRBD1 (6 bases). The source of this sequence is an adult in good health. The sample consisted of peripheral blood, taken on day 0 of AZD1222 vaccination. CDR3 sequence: CASSQQGGQPQHF. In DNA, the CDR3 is TGTGCCAGTAGCCAACAGGGAGGTCAGCCCCAGCATTTT.